Included here is one T cell receptor beta chain sequence, with context. It lacks a known antigen. An end of the junction does not agree with germline; a read error may underlie this. Using a constant-region primer and ProtoScript II reverse transcriptase, TCRbeta-specific cDNA was reverse-transcribed from approximately 0.55 ug total RNA. TCRbeta libraries were built with three nested multiplex PCR rounds, a slightly modified ARM-PCR procedure. Each of the first two PCR rounds ran for about 11 cycles using multiplex TRBV1-TRBV30 forward primers together with a Cbeta reverse primer. A final 25-cycle PCR with Deep VentR polymerase added sample barcodes and Illumina adapters. Before sequencing, amplicons between 200 and 500 bp were purified from gel using a QIAquick gel extraction kit. An Illumina HiSeq 2500 was used to sequence the TCRbeta amplicons with 250-bp paired-end reads. For the original study's pipeline: Reads were quality-trimmed with Trimmomatic v0.33, and paired reads were merged with FLASH v1.2.11 to recover full CDR3 sequences. MiGEC v1.2.1b assigned V, D and J germline segments to the rearranged TCRbeta sequences. Clonotype statistics and Shannon-Wiener diversity indices were calculated with VDJtools v1.0.0. To cut down on sampling bias, every analysis after diversity analysis relied on just the 250 most abundant clonotypes from each sample. Starting from the raw public reads, TCRdb applied fastp trimming at Q25, assembled clones with MiXCR and retained in-frame beta chains. Rows with a matching CDR3 protein are joined into one entry that keeps the most common DNA and genes. It is TCRdb's table, rather than the study itself, that gives the V and J calls and clone size. The sample data list about 100,000 distinct CDR3 sequences, and roughly 69% of these were observed just once. The ten largest clones represent around 9.1% of the sample.

These data belong to a study of tumor-infiltrating lymphocytes in primary liver carcinoma (TCRdb year 2017). About the investigation overall: Hepatocellular carcinoma (four) or combined HCC and intrahepatic cholangiocarcinoma (one) was present in the five patients, who were three men and two women aged 30 to 69 years. The five patients had tumors of stage T1-T3 N0M0, with maximum diameters ranging from roughly 4.2 to 10 cm. Samples yielded roughly 3.5 to 7.13 million productive TCRbeta reads; read depth did not differ significantly between tissue types. TCRbeta repertoire sequencing, expression microarrays and whole-exome sequencing were combined in the study across five regions of each liver tumor, with adjacent normal tissue and blood also included. TCRbeta repertoire sequencing covered 35 or so specimens from 5 patients: around 25 tumor regions, 5 adjacent noncancerous liver tissues and 5 peripheral blood samples. Agilent mRNA microarray profiling was performed on the roughly 24 tumor region samples to relate TCRbeta repertoire diversity to the local molecular phenotype. Repertoires from technical replicates were highly reproducible, with mean shared-clone rates about 0.91 and correlation coefficients above 0.95. The paper as a whole reports these results and caveats: Repertoire overlap was higher between tumor regions (mean around 36%) than tumor-adjacent (17%) or tumor-blood (roughly 14%) pairs, consistent with antigen-driven expansion. Because the samples were bulk and unsorted, CD4+ and CD8+ T cell repertoires could not be compared. Compared with blood, tumors had a significantly larger share of the repertoire taken up by the top 250 clones (p = 0.039). The study included only four to six patients, and the authors note findings should be validated in a larger study. Only the TCR beta chain was sequenced, so true repertoire diversity is likely underestimated because unpaired alpha chains were not captured. Only about 7-24% of top clones were present in all five regions of a tumor, suggesting spatial heterogeneity of tumor-infiltrating T cells.

Total RNA and DNA were co-extracted without cell sorting from roughly 20-30 mg of bulk tissue using the AllPrep DNA/RNA mini kit. Between late 2015 and early 2016, about five patients in China with histopathologically diagnosed primary liver carcinoma had their tumors surgically resected. At the time of sampling, the patients had chronic HBV infection and had not received any treatment. Each tumor was sampled at five spatially separated regions: the superior, inferior, left-lateral and right-lateral poles and the tumor centre. More than 90% viable tumor cells were found by histology in every tumor sample. Fresh tumor and adjacent tissue pieces were bisected, with one half stored in RNAlater at -80 degrees C and the other half sent for histology. Inclusive of the bounding cysteine and phenylalanine, the CDR3 is 14 residues long. Only CDR3 DNA remains: 42 bases, in frame from the first base. CDR1 and CDR2, looked up from the germline V gene, are SQVTM and ANQGSEA.

The sample comprised liver tumor tissue from sampling region 5. The cell subset or site label, as the study defines it: tumor region T5, tumor centre. The rearranged chain carries TRBV29-1 and TRBJ2-3, with 9 bases aligning to TRBD2. The source of this sequence is an older woman with primary liver carcinoma and hepatitis B virus infection. The nucleotides are TGCAGCGTTGTTGGCGGGAGGGGTGTAGATGCGCAGTATTTT. It encodes CSVVGGRGVDAQYF.